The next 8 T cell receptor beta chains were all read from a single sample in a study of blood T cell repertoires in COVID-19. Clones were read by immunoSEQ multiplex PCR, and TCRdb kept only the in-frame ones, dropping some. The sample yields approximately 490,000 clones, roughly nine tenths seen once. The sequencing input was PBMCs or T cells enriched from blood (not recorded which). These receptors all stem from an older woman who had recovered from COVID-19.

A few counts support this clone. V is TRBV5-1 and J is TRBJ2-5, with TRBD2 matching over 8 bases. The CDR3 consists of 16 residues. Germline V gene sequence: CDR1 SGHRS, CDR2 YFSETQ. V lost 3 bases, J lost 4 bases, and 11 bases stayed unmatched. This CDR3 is CASSWNLAGGGETQYF. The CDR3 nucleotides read TGCGCCAGCAGCTGGAACCTGGCGGGGGGTGGAGAGACCCAGTACTTC.

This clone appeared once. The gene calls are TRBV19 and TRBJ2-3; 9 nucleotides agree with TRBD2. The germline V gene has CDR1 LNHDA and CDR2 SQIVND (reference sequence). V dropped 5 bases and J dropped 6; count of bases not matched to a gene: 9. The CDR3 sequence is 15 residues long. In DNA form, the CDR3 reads TGTGCCAGTAGTGGGGTAGCGGGGGCGCGGGATACGCAGTATTTT. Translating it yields CASSGVAGARDTQYF.

In DNA form, the CDR3 reads TGTGCCAGCAGCTTAGCAGGGGCTGAAGCTTTCTTT. As protein: CASSLAGAEAFF. This chain links TRBV11-3 with TRBJ1-1; the D gene is possibly TRBD1 (6 bases). Per germline, CDR1 SGHNT and CDR2 YENEEA. The V gene lost 1 base and the J gene lost 6 bases, with 6 bases spanning the gap. This CDR3 is 12 amino acids long.

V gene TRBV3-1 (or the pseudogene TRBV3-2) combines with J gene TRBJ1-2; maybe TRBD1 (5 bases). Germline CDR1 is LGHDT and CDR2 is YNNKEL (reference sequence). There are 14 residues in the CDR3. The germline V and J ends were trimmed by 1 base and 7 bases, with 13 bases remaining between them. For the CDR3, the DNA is TGTGCCAGCAGCCAAGGTTCGGGACTTTTTGGCTACACCTTC. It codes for CASSQGSGLFGYTF.

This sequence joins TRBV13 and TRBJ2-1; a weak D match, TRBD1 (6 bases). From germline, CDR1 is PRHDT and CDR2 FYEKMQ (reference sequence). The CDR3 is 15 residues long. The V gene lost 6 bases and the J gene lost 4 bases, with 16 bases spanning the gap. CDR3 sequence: CASSKKDSEYNEQFF. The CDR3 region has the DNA TGTGCCAGCAGTAAAAAGGACAGTGAATACAATGAGCAGTTCTTC.

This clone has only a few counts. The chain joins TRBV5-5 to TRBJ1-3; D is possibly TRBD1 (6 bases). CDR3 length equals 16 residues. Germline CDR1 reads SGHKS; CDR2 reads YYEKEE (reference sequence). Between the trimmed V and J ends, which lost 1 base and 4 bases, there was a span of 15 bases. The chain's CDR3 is CASSLSSGVGGNTIYF. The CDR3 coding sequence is TGTGCCAGCAGCTTGTCCTCAGGGGTAGGCGGAAACACCATATATTTT.

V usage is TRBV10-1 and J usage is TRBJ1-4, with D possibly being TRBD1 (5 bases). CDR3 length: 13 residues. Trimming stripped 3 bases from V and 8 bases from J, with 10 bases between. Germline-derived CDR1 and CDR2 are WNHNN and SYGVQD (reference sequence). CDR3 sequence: CASSDSPGEKLFF. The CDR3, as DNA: TGCGCCAGCAGTGATAGTCCAGGGGAAAAACTGTTTTTT.

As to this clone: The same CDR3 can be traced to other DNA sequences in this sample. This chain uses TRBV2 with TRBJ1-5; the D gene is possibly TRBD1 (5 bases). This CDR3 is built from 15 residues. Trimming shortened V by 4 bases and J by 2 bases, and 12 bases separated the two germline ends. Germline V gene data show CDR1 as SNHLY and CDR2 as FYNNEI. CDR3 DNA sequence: TGTGCCAGCAGTGCTCAGGGTGGGGGCAATCAGCCCCAGCATTTT. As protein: CASSAQGGGNQPQHF.